The 11 T cell receptor beta chains in this list originate from one sample, sequenced in a study of cytomegalovirus exposure and HLA in healthy donors. Amplification used 60 Vbeta primers and 13 Jbeta primers. Profiling relied on immunoSEQ multiplex PCR, and the TCRdb table lists in-frame clones only, not all of them. The sample gives approximately 280,000 clones, 70% to 90% of which show up once; 2% to 3% is in the top ten. Sequences were obtained from PBMCs. The receptor set was obtained from a young woman in good health and CMV-seronegative.

For this clone: The same CDR3 is also encoded by other DNA sequences in this sample. The CDR3 nucleotides are TGTGCCAGCAGCGTGGGGGGGCTATCTTCCTACGAGCAGTACTTC. This encodes CASSVGGLSSYEQYF. The chain joins TRBV9 to TRBJ2-7, with a possible D match to TRBD2 (7 bases). The germline gives CDR1 SGDLS, CDR2 YYNGEE. This CDR3 is 15 amino acids long. V gave up 2 bases and J gave up 1 base, with 13 bases separating them.

The chain links TRBV6-6 to TRBJ2-1; D is perhaps TRBD2 (5 bases). CDR3 size: 14 residues. Trimming removed 7 bases from V and 2 bases from J, with 12 bases in between. The germline CDR1 and CDR2 sequences are MNHNY and SVGAGI (reference sequence). Here the CDR3 reads CASKHRGAYNEQFF. CDR3 nucleotide sequence: TGTGCCAGCAAGCACCGGGGTGCCTACAATGAGCAGTTCTTC.

The V gene is TRBV25-1, the J gene TRBJ2-7; D is possibly TRBD2 (6 bases). In germline, CDR1 is MGHDK, CDR2 SYGVNS. The CDR3 consists of 12 residues. Trimming cost V 10 bases and J 6 bases, with 16 bases left between them. CDR3: CATNDGRGEQYF. CDR3 DNA sequence: TGTGCCACCAATGACGGGAGAGGCGAGCAGTACTTC.

The chain combines TRBV10-1 with TRBJ2-5, with 9 positions matching TRBD2. Germline assignment: CDR1 WNHNN and CDR2 SYGVQD (reference sequence). V lost 2 bases, J lost 4 bases, and 5 bases stayed unmatched. The CDR3 sequence is 15 residues long. The CDR3 DNA is TGCGCCAGCAGTGAGGAAATAGCGGGGGTAGAGACCCAGTACTTC. Encoded protein: CASSEEIAGVETQYF.

This clone appeared a single time. This sequence joins TRBV6-5 and TRBJ2-4, with TRBD1 matching over 8 bases. The germline V gene has CDR1 MNHEY and CDR2 SVGAGI. This CDR3 region has 13 residues. Trimming took 5 bases from V and 9 from J; bases not matched to a gene: 6. Written as DNA, the CDR3 is TGTGCCAGCAGTAGCGACAGGGGTGGCATTCAGTACTTC. This translates into CASSSDRGGIQYF.

The V and J genes are TRBV19 and TRBJ1-5; no reliable D call. Trimming shortened V by 3 bases and J by 8 bases, and 8 bases separated the two germline ends. The CDR3 extends over 12 amino acids. Germline loops: CDR1 LNHDA, CDR2 SQIVND (reference sequence). For the CDR3, the DNA is TGTGCCAGTAGTATGCTCCCGGAGCCCCAGCATTTT. Translated, it gives CASSMLPEPQHF.

This clone came up once. The rearrangement uses TRBV9 and TRBJ1-1; possibly TRBD1 for D (5 bases). The CDR3 extends over 14 amino acids. V lost 0 bases, J lost 5 bases, and 11 bases lay in between. The germline gives CDR1 SGDLS, CDR2 YYNGEE. The CDR3 protein is CASSVEPGYTEAFF. The DNA for the CDR3 is TGTGCCAGCAGCGTAGAACCAGGGTATACTGAAGCTTTCTTT.

The V and J genes are TRBV9 and TRBJ2-1; D may be TRBD1 (5 bases). The germline V gene has CDR1 SGDLS and CDR2 YYNGEE. Trimming left V 0 bases short and J 2 bases short, with 12 bases between. There are 16 residues in the CDR3. Here the CDR3 DNA reads TGTGCCAGCAGCGTAGAGGTGGGGCAGCCCTACAATGAGCAGTTCTTC. It encodes CASSVEVGQPYNEQFF.

The chain uses TRBV6-1 and TRBJ1-1; D unclear. The CDR3 totals 13 residues. V lost 6 bases to trimming and J lost 1 base, with 9 bases between them. CDR1 is MNHNS, CDR2 SASEGT, per germline. CDR3 protein: CASSLTANTEAFF. As DNA, the CDR3 is TGTGCCAGCAGCCTTACAGCGAACACTGAAGCTTTCTTT.

V is TRBV19 and J is TRBJ1-2, with D maybe TRBD1 (6 bases). Trimming took off 2 bases at V and 3 bases at J, with 16 bases between the two ends. The CDR3 consists of 16 residues. The germline CDR1 and CDR2 sequences are LNHDA and SQIVND (reference sequence). CDR3: CASSIYSGQFDYGYTF. CDR3 nucleotides: TGTGCCAGTAGTATATATTCGGGACAATTTGACTATGGCTACACCTTC.

V and J are TRBV15 and TRBJ1-2; tentative D call: TRBD1 (6 bases). Germline CDR1 and CDR2: LNHNV and YYDKDF (reference sequence). V lost 3 bases, J lost 5 bases, and 13 bases lay in between. CDR3 length: 14 residues. The CDR3 loop is CATSSGQPRYGYTF. In DNA, the CDR3 is TGTGCCACCAGCAGCGGACAGCCTAGGTATGGCTACACCTTC.